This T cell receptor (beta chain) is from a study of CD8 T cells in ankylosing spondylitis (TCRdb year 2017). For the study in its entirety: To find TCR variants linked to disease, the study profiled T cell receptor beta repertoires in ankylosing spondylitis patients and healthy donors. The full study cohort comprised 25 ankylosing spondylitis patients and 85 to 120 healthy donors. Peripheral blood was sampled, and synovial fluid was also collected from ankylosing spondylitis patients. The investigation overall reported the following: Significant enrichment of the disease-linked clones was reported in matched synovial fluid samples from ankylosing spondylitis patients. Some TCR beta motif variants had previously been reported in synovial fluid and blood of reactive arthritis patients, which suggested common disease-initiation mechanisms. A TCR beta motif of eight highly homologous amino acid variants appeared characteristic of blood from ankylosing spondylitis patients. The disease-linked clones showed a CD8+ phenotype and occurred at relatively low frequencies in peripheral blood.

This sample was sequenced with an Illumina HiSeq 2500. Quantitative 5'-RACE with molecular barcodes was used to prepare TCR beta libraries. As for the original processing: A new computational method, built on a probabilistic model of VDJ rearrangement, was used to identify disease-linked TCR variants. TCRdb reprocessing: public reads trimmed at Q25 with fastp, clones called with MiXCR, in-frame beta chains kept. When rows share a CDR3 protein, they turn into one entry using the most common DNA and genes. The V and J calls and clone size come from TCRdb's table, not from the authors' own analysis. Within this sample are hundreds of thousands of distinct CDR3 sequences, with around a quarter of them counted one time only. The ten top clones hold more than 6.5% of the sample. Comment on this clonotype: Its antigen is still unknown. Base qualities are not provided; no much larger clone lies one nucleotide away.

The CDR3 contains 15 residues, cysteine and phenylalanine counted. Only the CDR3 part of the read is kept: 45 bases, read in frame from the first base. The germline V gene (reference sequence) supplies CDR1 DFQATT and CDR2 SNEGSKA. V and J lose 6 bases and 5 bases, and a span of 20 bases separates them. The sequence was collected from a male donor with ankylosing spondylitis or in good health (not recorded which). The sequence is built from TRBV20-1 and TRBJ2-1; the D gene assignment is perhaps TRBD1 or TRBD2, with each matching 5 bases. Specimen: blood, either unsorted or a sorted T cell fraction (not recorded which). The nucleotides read TGCAGTGCAGGGGACCGAAGCCGTCAGGACAATGAGCAGTTCTTC. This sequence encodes CSAGDRSRQDNEQFF.